Following are 20 T cell receptor beta chains from one sample sequenced in a study of blood T cell repertoires in COVID-19. Data came from immunoSEQ multiplex PCR; TCRdb stores just in-frame clones and leaves some out. The sample has just over 150,000 clones, approximately 86% seen once. What was sequenced was peripheral blood. All receptors come from a woman in her thirties or forties with COVID-19, enrolled during active disease.

The chain has TRBV4-1 and TRBJ2-6; D is undetermined. Trimming removed 1 base at V and 1 base at J, with 5 bases between. The CDR3 contains 15 residues. Per germline, CDR1 MGHRA and CDR2 YSYEKL. The CDR3 here is CASSQGGSGANVLTF. CDR3 sequence (DNA): TGCGCCAGCAGCCAAGGAGGATCTGGGGCCAACGTCCTGACTTTC.

This rearrangement joins TRBV11-2 to TRBJ2-3, with 9 bases that match TRBD2. The V segment lost 4 bases and the J segment 3 bases; nucleotides outside the gene matches: 5. The CDR3 covers 15 residues. Germline V gives CDR1 SGHAT, CDR2 FQNNGV. CDR3 residues: CASSYSGSGTDTQYF. Written as DNA, the CDR3 is TGTGCCAGCAGCTATAGCGGGAGTGGGACAGATACGCAGTATTTT. Complete variable domain (other parts from reference TRBV11-2 and TRBJ2-3): EAGVAQSPRYKIIEKRQSVAFWCNPISGHATLYWYQQILGQGPKLLIQFQNNGVVDDSQLPKDRFSAERLKGVDSTLKIQPAKLEDSAVYLCASSYSGSGTDTQYFGPGTRLTVL.

V is TRBV10-3 and J is TRBJ2-1; TRBD2 matches 7 bases. This CDR3 contains 15 residues. Germline CDR1 and CDR2: ENHRY and SYGVKD. The J segment lost 9 bases and the V segment lost 4 bases, leaving 12 bases of the junction unmatched. The CDR3 region has the DNA TGTGCCATCAGTGGAGGGCTAGCGGACGGTGGTGAGCAGTTCTTC. This sequence encodes CAISGGLADGGEQFF.

At least ten counts were recorded for this clone. The chain uses TRBV2 and TRBJ2-7; 7 nucleotides line up with TRBD2. Germline V CDR1 and CDR2: SNHLY, FYNNEI. This CDR3 is 15 amino acids long. With V trimmed by 8 bases and J by 0 bases, 10 bases remained unmatched. The CDR3 DNA is TGTGCCAGCTCTCGTGGAGGGACTAACTCCTACGAGCAGTACGTC. Its translation: CASSRGGTNSYEQYV.

The V call is TRBV11-3, the J call TRBJ1-2; TRBD1 is a possible D gene (5 bases). The CDR3 loop spans 16 amino acids. V was cut by 5 bases and J by 1 base, with 17 bases left in between. Germline loops: CDR1 SGHNT, CDR2 YENEEA. CDR3 sequence: CASSPVVIGVNYGYTF. The CDR3, as DNA: TGTGCCAGCAGCCCTGTGGTAATAGGGGTTAACTATGGCTACACCTTC. Complete variable domain (other parts from reference TRBV11-3 and TRBJ1-2): EAGVVQSPRYKIIEKKQPVAFWCNPISGHNTLYWYLQNLGQGPELLIRYENEEAVDDSQLPKDRFSAERLKGVDSTLKIQPAELGDSAVYLCASSPVVIGVNYGYTFGSGTRLTVV.

The chain is built from TRBV5-4 and TRBJ1-2; TRBD1 agrees at 8 bases. V lost 4 bases and J lost 3; bases outside the gene matches: 8. CDR3 length: 15 amino acids. Germline V lookup: CDR1 SGHNT, CDR2 YYREEE (reference sequence). This CDR3 reads CASSGKTGVYYGYTF. CDR3 nucleotides: TGTGCCAGCAGCGGGAAGACAGGGGTTTACTATGGCTACACCTTC.

The chain carries TRBV5-1 and TRBJ2-2; a weak D match, TRBD1 (5 bases). Trimming removed 1 base from V and 0 bases from J, with 13 bases in between. This CDR3 comprises 17 residues. Per germline, CDR1 SGHRS and CDR2 YFSETQ. CDR3 coding DNA: TGCGCCAGCAGCTTGAGAAGGGGATACGCGAACACCGGGGAGCTGTTTTTT. Amino acids: CASSLRRGYANTGELFF.

The chain is built from TRBV24-1 and TRBJ1-5; no clear D gene. Between the trimmed V and J ends, which lost 8 bases and 6 bases, there was a span of 4 bases. CDR3 length equals 10 residues. In germline, CDR1 is KGHDR, CDR2 SFDVKD. CDR3 loop: CATMRQPQHF. The CDR3 DNA reads TGTGCCACCATGCGTCAGCCCCAGCATTTT.

J is TRBJ1-3 and V is TRBV5-1, with D possibly TRBD1 on 6 matching bases. The ends were cut back, 4 bases at V and 0 bases at J, with 14 bases in the middle. Germline V CDR1 and CDR2: SGHRS, YFSETQ. The CDR3 runs 16 residues. The CDR3 DNA sequence: TGCGCCAGCAGCCTGGGACACGAAATCTCTGGAAACACCATATATTTT. Translating it yields CASSLGHEISGNTIYF.

This sequence joins TRBV7-9 and TRBJ1-2, with unresolved D. Trimming cost V 1 base and J 4 bases, with 16 bases left between them. The CDR3 totals 16 residues. Looked up from germline, CDR1 is SEHNR and CDR2 is FQNEAQ (reference sequence). CDR3: CASSLGGFPMVYGYTF. In DNA, the CDR3 is TGTGCCAGCAGCTTAGGCGGATTCCCAATGGTCTATGGCTACACCTTC.

Here the CDR3 DNA reads TGTGCCAGCAGCTTGGAGGGACAGGGAAACACTGAAGCTTTCTTT. The encoded protein is CASSLEGQGNTEAFF. The J gene is TRBJ1-1, the V gene TRBV7-6, with TRBD1 matching 9 bases. This CDR3 is built from 15 residues. With V trimmed by 3 bases and J by 2 bases, 4 bases remained unmatched. The germline CDR1 and CDR2 sequences are SGHVS and FNYEAQ.

This clone showed up just once. This chain uses TRBV27 with TRBJ1-5; 7 bases are a match to TRBD1. Germline CDR1 MNHEY, CDR2 SMNVEV (reference sequence). V dropped 6 bases and J dropped 1; count of bases not matched to a gene: 18. The CDR3 runs 19 residues. The CDR3 coding sequence is TGTGCCAGCAGCTTAAGGGACAGAGCTATCTTTTGCAGCAATCAGCCCCAGCATTTT. This translates into CASSLRDRAIFCSNQPQHF.

Here the CDR3 DNA reads TGTGCCAGCAGTTCAGCGCCATATACGAACACTGAAGCTTTCTTT. Protein sequence: CASSSAPYTNTEAFF. The chain joins TRBV11-2 to TRBJ1-1, with D hard to call. Deletions cut 6 bases from V and 1 base from J, with 15 bases between. This CDR3 spans 15 amino acids. Germline V lookup: CDR1 SGHAT, CDR2 FQNNGV.

The chain combines TRBV30 with TRBJ2-6; D is perhaps TRBD1 (5 bases). The CDR3 totals 14 residues. With 2 bases removed from V and 4 bases from J, the gap between germline ends came to 9 bases. Germline values: CDR1 GTSNPN, CDR2 SVGIG (reference sequence). The CDR3 DNA is TGTGCCTGGAGTAGGGGCGCGGGGGCCAACGTCCTGACTTTC. This codes for CAWSRGAGANVLTF.

This chain joins TRBV20-1 and TRBJ2-3, with D possibly matching TRBD2 (6 bases). The V gene's germline CDR1 is DFQATT and CDR2 SNEGSKA (reference sequence). Trimming stripped 6 bases from V and 1 base from J, with 17 bases between. CDR3 length: 15 residues. The DNA for the CDR3 is TGCAGTGCCAGTTCGGAGGGGAAACGCACAGATACGCAGTATTTT. It encodes CSASSEGKRTDTQYF.

V is TRBV18 and J is TRBJ1-4; 7 nucleotides match TRBD1. J lost 2 bases, V lost 2 bases, and 14 bases had no gene match. CDR3 size: 19 residues. Germline V gives CDR1 KGHSH, CDR2 LQKENI. The CDR3 spells CASSPTRDSRLGTNEKLFF. In DNA form, the CDR3 reads TGTGCCAGCTCACCAACCCGGGACAGCCGGTTAGGTACTAATGAAAAACTGTTTTTT.

The chain couples TRBV6-1 to TRBJ1-1; no clear D. V lost 0 bases to trimming and J lost 1 base, with 15 bases between them. This CDR3 has 17 residues. Germline CDR1 reads MNHNS; CDR2 reads SASEGT. The CDR3 is CASSEALLRRQNTEAFF. DNA for the CDR3: TGTGCCAGCAGTGAAGCGCTTCTGAGGCGGCAGAACACTGAAGCTTTCTTT.

J is TRBJ1-4 and V is TRBV6-5; maybe TRBD1 (5 bases). Germline V lookup: CDR1 MNHEY, CDR2 SVGAGI. The V end lost 4 bases, the J end lost 4 bases, and 10 bases lay between the germline ends. This CDR3 has 14 residues. The CDR3 nucleotides are TGTGCCAGCAGTTTTGGGGCGTATAATGAAAAACTGTTTTTT. As protein: CASSFGAYNEKLFF.

The chain employs TRBV18 and TRBJ2-3; D is perhaps TRBD2 (6 bases). This CDR3 has 15 amino acids. Germline assignment: CDR1 KGHSH and CDR2 LQKENI. The V gene lost 3 bases and the J gene lost 2 bases, with 12 bases spanning the gap. CDR3 amino acids: CASSPPGLTTDTQYF. The CDR3, as DNA: TGTGCCAGCTCACCCCCGGGACTCACCACAGATACGCAGTATTTT. Together with reference TRBV18 and TRBJ2-3, the CDR3 gives the full variable domain: NAGVMQNPRHLVRRRGQEARLRCSPMKGHSHVYWYRQLPEEGLKFMVYLQKENIIDESGMPKERFSAEFPKEGPSILRIQQVVRGDSAAYFCASSPPGLTTDTQYFGPGTRLTVL.

The chain recombines TRBV14 with TRBJ2-3, with 8 bases fitting TRBD2. This CDR3 is built from 14 residues. V shed 4 bases and J 7 bases; nucleotides not matched to a gene: 7. Germline assignment: CDR1 SGHDN and CDR2 FVKESK. CDR3 loop: CASSRPGGPYTQYF. DNA of the CDR3: TGTGCCAGCAGCCGGCCGGGAGGGCCATATACGCAGTATTTT.